This T cell receptor beta chain was identified during a study of CD8 T cells in ankylosing spondylitis. As concerns this clonotype: What it binds is not known.

Whole-study results and caveats: Disease-linked clones reportedly concentrated significantly in matched ankylosing spondylitis synovial fluid. Some of the motif variants had earlier been found in reactive arthritis patients' fluid and blood. Several highly homologous variants made up a TCR beta motif, and this motif appeared characteristic of ankylosing spondylitis blood.

Libraries of TCR beta came from quantitative 5'-RACE with molecular barcodes. TCRdb re-called the 5' RACE reads through MiXCR, storing one row per CDR3 protein. This sample has 200,000 to 250,000 distinct CDR3 sequences, with about 10% found just once. This CDR3 spans 12 amino acids. Germline V CDR1 and CDR2: KGHSH, LQKENI. Between the trimmed V and J ends, which lost 5 bases and 5 bases, there was a span of 7 bases. This sequence originates from a male donor with ankylosing spondylitis or in good health (not recorded which). The rearrangement links TRBV18 to TRBJ1-5; D unclear. The sequenced sample was blood, either unsorted or a sorted T cell fraction (not recorded which). The CDR3 reads CASSDYDQPQHF. The CDR3 DNA follows: TGTGCCAGCTCAGACTACGATCAGCCCCAGCATTTT.